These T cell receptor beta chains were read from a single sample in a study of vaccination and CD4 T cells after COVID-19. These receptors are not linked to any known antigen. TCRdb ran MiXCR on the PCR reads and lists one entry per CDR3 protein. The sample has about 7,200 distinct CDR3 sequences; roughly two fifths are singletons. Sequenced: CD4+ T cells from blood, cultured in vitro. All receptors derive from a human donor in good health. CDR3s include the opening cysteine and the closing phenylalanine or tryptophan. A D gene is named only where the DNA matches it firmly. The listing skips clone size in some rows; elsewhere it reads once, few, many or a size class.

CAWSVRGYTF	TGTGCCTGGAGTGTAAGGGGCTACACCTTC	TRBJ1-2	NA	NA	TRBV30
CATSRDGDQAQYF	TGTGCCACCAGCAGAGACGGGGATCAGGCCCAGTACTTC	TRBJ2-5	NA	NA	TRBV15
CASSAQPNYGYTF	TGTGCCAGCAGTGCCCAGCCTAACTATGGCTACACCTTC	TRBJ1-2	NA	NA	TRBV6-1
CASSTPLDNYGYTF	TGTGCCAGTAGTACCCCCCTAGATAACTATGGCTACACCTTC	TRBJ1-2	NA	few	TRBV19
CAISASLSGLTGTDTQYF	TGTGCCATCAGTGCCTCCCTGTCTGGCTTAACCGGCACAGATACGCAGTATTTT	TRBJ2-3	NA	NA	TRBV10-3
CASSTQGSYEQYF	TGTGCCAGCAGTACACAGGGGTCCTACGAGCAGTACTTC	TRBJ2-7	TRBD1	few	TRBV5-4
CASSLGGGVTEAFF	TGTGCCAGCAGTTTAGGCGGGGGAGTCACTGAAGCTTTCTTT	TRBJ1-1	NA	NA	TRBV12-3/TRBV12-4
CANTNRGNTEAFF	TGTGCCAACACAAACAGGGGAAACACTGAAGCTTTCTTT	TRBJ1-1	TRBD1	NA	TRBV2
CASSYSRLGAGGRDEQFF	TGTGCCAGCAGTTACTCGAGATTAGGCGCGGGGGGTCGGGATGAGCAGTTCTTC	TRBJ2-1	TRBD2	NA	TRBV6-5
CASSLVGSFWPLHGYTF	TGTGCCAGCAGCTTGGTCGGATCCTTTTGGCCCCTCCACGGCTACACCTTC	TRBJ1-2	NA	few	TRBV7-8
CASSLFDLGTEAFF	TGTGCCAGCAGCCTTTTTGACCTTGGCACTGAAGCTTTCTTT	TRBJ1-1	NA	NA	TRBV7-8
CASSHAQGSGGYTF	TGTGCCAGCAGCCATGCTCAGGGTTCCGGTGGCTACACCTTC	TRBJ1-2	NA	NA	TRBV7-3
CASSLAPLGLTEEAFF	TGTGCCAGCAGCTTAGCCCCCTTAGGTTTGACAGAAGAAGCTTTCTTT	TRBJ1-1	NA	NA	TRBV7-6
CASSQQGKDTEAFF	TGTGCCAGCAGTCAACAGGGGAAGGACACTGAAGCTTTCTTT	TRBJ1-1	TRBD1	few	TRBV6-1
CSARDVTSGGLTQYF	TGCAGTGCTAGAGATGTGACTAGCGGGGGGCTCACGCAGTATTTT	TRBJ2-3	TRBD2	few	TRBV20-1
CSATGVAGAYNEQFF	TGCAGTGCTACCGGGGTAGCGGGGGCTTACAATGAGCAGTTCTTC	TRBJ2-1	TRBD2	NA	TRBV20-1
CATSDSADRIGGELFF	TGTGCCACCAGTGATTCCGCGGACAGAATCGGCGGGGAGCTGTTTTTT	TRBJ2-2	NA	NA	TRBV24-1
CASGEHVEQFF	TGTGCCAGCGGGGAACATGTAGAGCAGTTCTTC	TRBJ2-1	NA	few	TRBV6-1
CASKQGASGNTIYF	TGTGCCAGCAAACAGGGGGCGTCTGGAAACACCATATATTTT	TRBJ1-3	TRBD1	NA	TRBV6-2/TRBV6-3
CASSPDGYLTEAFF	TGTGCCAGCAGCCCTGACGGGTACCTCACTGAAGCTTTCTTT	TRBJ1-1	NA	few	TRBV11-2
CASRDPGRGTGELFF	TGTGCCAGCAGAGACCCGGGACGAGGCACCGGGGAGCTGTTTTTT	TRBJ2-2	NA	few	TRBV6-1
CAIMREGETQYF	TGTGCCATCATGCGGGAGGGAGAGACCCAGTACTTC	TRBJ2-5	TRBD2	few	TRBV10-3
CSATPNLGRIF	TGCAGTGCTACCCCGAATCTTGGGAGAATCTTT	TRBJ1-1	NA	NA	TRBV20-1
CASSYPPTQGKSYEQYF	TGTGCCAGCAGTTACCCCCCGACTCAGGGAAAGTCCTACGAGCAGTACTTC	TRBJ2-7	NA	few	TRBV6-5
CASRLLGGHTEAFF	TGTGCCAGCAGGCTTCTCGGGGGGCACACTGAAGCTTTCTTT	TRBJ1-1	NA	NA	TRBV7-9
CASRDEMAGELFF	TGTGCCAGCAGGGATGAGATGGCCGGGGAGCTGTTTTTT	TRBJ2-2	NA	NA	TRBV6-1
CAISESDPYTMGEQFF	TGTGCCATCAGTGAGTCGGACCCTTATACAATGGGGGAGCAGTTCTTC	TRBJ2-1	NA	NA	TRBV10-3
CASSKSGGANEQFF	TGTGCCAGCAGCAAAAGCGGGGGGGCCAATGAGCAGTTCTTC	TRBJ2-1	NA	few	TRBV21-1